This TCR beta chain is from a study of OX40 agonist ivuxolimab in advanced cancers. The protocol was immunoSEQ multiplex PCR, while the TCRdb copy is restricted to in-frame clones and leaves out a portion. Of about 68,000 clones listed, over 80% are singletons. The source is an adult with an advanced solid tumor such as melanoma, head and neck, liver or kidney cancer. Sequenced material: CD4+ or CD8+ T cells sorted from blood, taken in a trial of the OX40 agonist ivuxolimab.

The CDR3 protein is CASSSRLAGVGNEQFF. The CDR3 DNA reads TGTGCCAGCAGCTCCCGACTAGCGGGAGTCGGCAATGAGCAGTTCTTC. J is TRBJ2-1 and V is TRBV28, with 12 positions matching TRBD2. This CDR3 is built from 16 residues. CDR1 MDHEN and CDR2 SYDVKM come from the germline V gene. Losses at the gene ends were 6 bases for V and 6 bases for J; bases not matched to a gene: 9.